This T cell receptor beta chain was sequenced during a study of T-cell memory formation after mild COVID-19 (dated by TCRdb to about 2021). Context from the whole study: Most TCR sequence clusters were specific to one of the two donors. Longitudinal TCRalpha and TCRbeta repertoire sequencing tracked T-cell clones expanding and contracting after mild COVID-19 in two donors. Two young, previously healthy adult volunteers made up the cohort, one male and one female.

Results and caveats for the whole study, not just this receptor: Contracting CD4+ clones were located mainly in the CM and EM memory subsets, whereas CD8+ clones were found to be enriched in EMRA. The detection of some responding clones in pre-infection memory suggests that pre-existing cross-reactive memory T cells joined the SARS-CoV-2 response. The second-wave clones that peaked on day 37 were not confirmed to be SARS-CoV-2 specific. Clones that contracted from day 15 to 85 showed balanced CD4/CD8 phenotypes, whereas a second wave of clones that expanded from day 15 to 37 leaned towards CD4+. Only two mild cases were covered in the study, and larger cohorts including severe cases with pre-infection samples were considered necessary.

This clonotype counts as medium-sized (0.01 to 0.1%). Its specific antigen is unknown. Base qualities were left out, and no much larger clone turns up one base away. PBMCs were isolated by Ficoll-Paque density gradient centrifugation. These reads were obtained on an Illumina NovaSeq 6000. TCRalpha and TCRbeta cDNA libraries were constructed by 5'RACE with constant-segment primers, with sample barcodes and unique molecular identifiers being introduced. Trizol reagent was used to extract RNA from every sample. Libraries were amplified in two PCR steps, with a second sample barcode and Illumina TruSeq adapters added in the second step. Sequencing of libraries was performed on an Illumina NovaSeq with 2 x 150 bp paired-end reads. Regarding the original processing steps: Reads were demultiplexed and collapsed into UMI-guided consensus sequences with migec v1.2.7. Using mixcr v2.1.11, UMI consensuses were aligned to TRA and TRB V and J templates and then assembled into clonotypes. Clonotypes were classified as expanded or contracted when called significant by both edgeR and NoisET, with noise models trained on biological replicates. For edgeR calls, a false discovery rate-adjusted p below 0.01 and a log2 fold-change threshold of 1 were applied. As an exploratory analysis of dynamics, max-normalized trajectories of the 1000 most abundant clonotypes were examined by PCA with hierarchical clustering. Each responding clone was given a CD4 or CD8 phenotype based on the CD4+ and CD8+ repertoires, which had been sequenced separately. TCRdb reprocessing: public reads trimmed at Q25 with fastp, clones called with MiXCR, in-frame beta chains kept. Entries are consolidated by CDR3 protein sequence, retaining the most common genes and DNA. For this entry, the V and J calls and clone size follow TCRdb and not the study's own pipeline. Counted in this sample were roughly 7,000 distinct CDR3 sequences; approximately 52% of them appeared once. About 2.3% of the sample is held by the ten biggest clonotypes.

The origin of this receptor is an adult who had mild COVID-19 (a few samples of this study predate the infection). The sample titles of this study are shuffled in the database, so cell type and time point are left out. Sequenced: PBMCs or a T cell subset sorted from them (not recorded which).

Here the CDR3 is given as CASSSLGDANSGNTIYF. The base sequence is TGTGCCAGCAGCTCCTTAGGGGACGCCAACTCTGGAAACACCATATATTTT. Rearrangement joined TRBV7-9 to TRBJ1-3; tentative D gene TRBD1, with 5 bases matching. The CDR3 contains 17 residues, cysteine and phenylalanine counted. The kept DNA is CDR3 alone, 51 bases in frame from the first base. Deletion took 4 bases off V and 0 bases off J, with a span of 16 bases between the germline ends. CDR1 and CDR2, per the germline V gene (reference sequence), are SEHNR and FQNEAQ.